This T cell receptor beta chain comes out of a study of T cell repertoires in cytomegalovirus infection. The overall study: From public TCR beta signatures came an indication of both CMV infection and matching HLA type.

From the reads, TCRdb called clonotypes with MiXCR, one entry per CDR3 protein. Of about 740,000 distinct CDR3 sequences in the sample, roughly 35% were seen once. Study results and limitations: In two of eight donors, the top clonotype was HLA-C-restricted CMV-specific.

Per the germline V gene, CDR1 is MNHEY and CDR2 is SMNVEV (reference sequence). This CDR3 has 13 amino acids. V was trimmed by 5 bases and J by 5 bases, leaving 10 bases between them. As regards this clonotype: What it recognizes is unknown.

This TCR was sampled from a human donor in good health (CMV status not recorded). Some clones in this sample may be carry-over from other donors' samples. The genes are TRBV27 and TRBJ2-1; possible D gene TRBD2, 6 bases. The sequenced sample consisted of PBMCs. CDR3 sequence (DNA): TGTGCCAGCAGTCGGAGGGGTGACAATGAGCAGTTCTTC. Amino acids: CASSRRGDNEQFF.